Below, 23 T cell receptor beta chains from the same sample are listed, as sequenced in a study of radiotherapy plus CTLA-4 blockade in lung cancer. The data were produced by immunoSEQ multiplex PCR, yet TCRdb's version contains in-frame clones alone and is incomplete. The repertoire includes 11,000 to 15,000 clones, 87% of them detected once, and about 15% sits in the top ten. This sample comprised peripheral blood, obtained from a patient treated with radiotherapy plus ipilimumab. The receptor source for this set is a human donor with non-small cell lung cancer that progressed on radiotherapy plus ipilimumab. Some clones in this sample may be carry-over from other donors' samples.

CDR3 sequence (DNA): TGTGCCTGGAGGGACAAGGGGTATCAGCCCCAGCATTTT. This codes for CAWRDKGYQPQHF. The chain couples TRBV30 to TRBJ1-5, with D possibly being TRBD1 (5 bases). Trimming took off 3 bases at V and 5 bases at J, with 11 bases between the two ends. CDR1 is GTSNPN and CDR2 is SVGIG in the germline V gene (reference sequence). The CDR3 covers 13 residues.

The chain is built from TRBV11-3 and TRBJ2-1, with D possibly matching TRBD2 (6 bases). CDR1 is SGHNT, CDR2 YENEEA, per germline. V was shortened by 5 bases and J by 9 bases, with 14 bases between the two germline ends. The CDR3 is 13 residues long. The CDR3 DNA reads as TGTGCCAGCAGCAAGACTAGATTATCTGAGCAGTTCTTC. It codes for CASSKTRLSEQFF.

The V and J genes are TRBV6-1 and TRBJ2-3; D remains ambiguous. This CDR3 region has 14 residues. Germline CDR1 is MNHNS and CDR2 is SASEGT. V lost 0 bases to trimming and J lost 6 bases, with 10 bases between them. The CDR3 nucleotides are TGTGCCAGCAGTGAAGCCGAGACATCTGATACGCAGTATTTT. Its translation: CASSEAETSDTQYF.

This clone is classed as medium-sized. CDR3 protein: CASSLYNTGELFF. CDR3 DNA sequence: TGTGCCAGCAGCTTATATAACACCGGGGAGCTGTTTTTT. The chain carries TRBV7-8 and TRBJ2-2, with unresolved D. The CDR3 loop spans 13 amino acids. Germline V gene sequence: CDR1 SGHVS, CDR2 FQNEAQ. V was clipped by 2 bases and J by 2 bases, with 3 bases between them.

The J gene is TRBJ1-5, the V gene TRBV12-5, with D maybe TRBD1 (5 bases). CDR1 and CDR2 (germline): LGHNT, FRNRAP. The CDR3 spans 15 residues. Trimming removed 1 base from V and 7 bases from J, with 14 bases in between. The CDR3 protein is CASGLAPQGRQPQHF. CDR3 DNA: TGTGCTAGTGGTTTGGCCCCCCAGGGTCGCCAGCCCCAGCATTTT.

The V call is TRBV2, the J call TRBJ1-3, with 7 bases identical to TRBD1. CDR1 is SNHLY, CDR2 FYNNEI, per germline. V dropped 6 bases and J dropped 4; count of bases not matched to a gene: 6. The CDR3 extends over 14 amino acids. The CDR3 nucleotides read TGTGCCAGCAGGGACAGGTTTTCGGGAAACACCATATATTTT. Its translation is CASRDRFSGNTIYF.

The chain joins TRBV10-1 to TRBJ1-1, with no clear D. There are 14 residues in the CDR3. Deletions cut 8 bases from V and 5 bases from J, with 18 bases between. CDR1 is WNHNN, CDR2 SYGVQD, per germline (reference sequence). CDR3 coding DNA: TGCGCCAGCCCCTGCACCGGGTCCTTTACTGAAGCTTTCTTT. Its protein product is CASPCTGSFTEAFF.

V usage is TRBV27 and J usage is TRBJ1-6, with 9 positions matching TRBD1. Germline CDR1 and CDR2: MNHEY and SMNVEV (reference sequence). The length of the CDR3 is 14 residues. Trimming took 5 bases from V and 9 from J; bases not matched to a gene: 5. The CDR3 protein is CASSGTGHRSPLHF. The CDR3 DNA sequence: TGTGCCAGCAGTGGGACAGGGCATCGTTCACCCCTCCACTTT.

The rearrangement uses TRBV28 and TRBJ2-3, with 7 bases fitting TRBD2. The length of the CDR3 is 14 residues. The germline V gene has CDR1 MDHEN and CDR2 SYDVKM. Unmatched junction bases numbered 3, after V lost 3 bases and J lost 3 bases. The CDR3 spells CASSFLGGTDTQYF. DNA of the CDR3: TGTGCCAGCAGTTTTCTGGGAGGGACAGATACGCAGTATTTT.

The chain uses TRBV7-2 and TRBJ2-1; TRBD1 might be the D (5 bases). This CDR3 has 13 residues. CDR1 is SGHTA, CDR2 FQGNSA, per germline. V was clipped by 1 base and J by 7 bases, with 8 bases between them. Here the CDR3 DNA reads TGTGCCAGCAGCTTAGGTCCAGGGAATGAGCAGTTCTTC. As protein: CASSLGPGNEQFF.

The V call is TRBV30, the J call TRBJ2-5; 10 bases match TRBD1. CDR3 size: 15 residues. Unmatched junction bases numbered 11, after V lost 5 bases and J lost 5 bases. Germline CDR1 and CDR2: GTSNPN and SVGIG (reference sequence). In DNA, the CDR3 is TGTGCCTGGGGACTGGGGACAGGGGTTCGGGAGACCCAGTACTTC. Translation: CAWGLGTGVRETQYF.

The chain couples TRBV7-9 to TRBJ1-1; D may be TRBD1 (5 bases). Trimming cost V 1 base and J 3 bases, with 9 bases left between them. Germline CDR1 reads SEHNR; CDR2 reads FQNEAQ (reference sequence). The CDR3 sequence is 14 residues long. CDR3 sequence: CASSLVEGDTEAFF. For the CDR3, the DNA is TGTGCCAGCAGCTTAGTGGAAGGGGACACTGAAGCTTTCTTT.

V is TRBV2 and J is TRBJ2-2; possible D gene TRBD1, 5 bases. CDR1 is SNHLY and CDR2 is FYNNEI in the germline V gene. The CDR3 runs 13 residues. V lost 2 bases, J lost 7 bases, and 8 bases lay in between. DNA for the CDR3: TGTGCCAGCAGTGAACAGGGCGGCGGGGAGCTGTTTTTT. This codes for CASSEQGGGELFF.

The chain has TRBV2 and TRBJ1-3; D is unresolved. Germline CDR1 is SNHLY and CDR2 is FYNNEI. V lost 4 bases, J lost 4 bases, and 8 bases lay in between. The CDR3 covers 13 residues. DNA for the CDR3: TGTGCCAGCAGTGGTTATCGGGGAAACACCATATATTTT. This translates into CASSGYRGNTIYF.

The gene calls are TRBV14 and TRBJ2-4; D is unresolved. This CDR3 contains 11 residues. Trimming pared 1 base from V and 9 bases from J, leaving 4 bases between. CDR1 and CDR2 (germline): SGHDN, FVKESK. The CDR3 loop reads CASSQGLIQYF. The CDR3 DNA reads TGTGCCAGCAGCCAAGGACTCATTCAGTACTTC.

The V and J genes are TRBV5-1 and TRBJ1-1; TRBD1 aligns across 8 bases. The junction had 8 bases not matched to a gene; V was cut back by 4 bases and J by 6 bases. Germline V lookup: CDR1 SGHRS, CDR2 YFSETQ. The CDR3 contains 14 residues. The CDR3 is CASSTTGGSSEAFF. The CDR3 region has the DNA TGCGCCAGCAGCACAACAGGGGGGTCATCTGAAGCTTTCTTT.

This clone showed up just a few times. The rearrangement joins TRBV10-2 to TRBJ1-5, with 7 bases aligning to TRBD1. J gave up 3 bases and V 10 bases, and 9 bases lay outside the gene matches. CDR3 length: 14 residues. Germline loops: CDR1 WSHSY, CDR2 SAAADI. CDR3 sequence: CATWDSLYNQPQHF. Written as DNA, the CDR3 is TGCGCCACGTGGGACAGCCTTTACAATCAGCCCCAGCATTTT.

The CDR3 nucleotides are TGTGCCAGCAGTCCTGGGACAGGGAAAGGTTGGCAGTACTTC. Translated, it gives CASSPGTGKGWQYF. The chain combines TRBV27 with TRBJ2-7, with 9 bases matching TRBD1. The CDR3 is 14 residues long. CDR1 is MNHEY, CDR2 SMNVEV, per germline (reference sequence). Unmatched junction bases numbered 11, after V lost 5 bases and J lost 9 bases.

The V call is TRBV5-4, the J call TRBJ2-2, with unresolved D. The CDR3 runs to 14 residues. The germline V gene encodes CDR1 SGHNT and CDR2 YYREEE (reference sequence). V was shortened by 4 bases and J by 0 bases, with 7 bases between the two germline ends. Here the CDR3 reads CASSETPNTGELFF. CDR3 DNA sequence: TGTGCCAGCAGCGAAACACCGAACACCGGGGAGCTGTTTTTT.

V gene TRBV9 combines with J gene TRBJ1-4, with D possibly being TRBD1 (5 bases). Trimming removed 4 bases from V and 7 bases from J, with 14 bases in between. Germline V gene lookup returns CDR1 SGDLS and CDR2 YYNGEE. The CDR3 runs to 14 residues. The CDR3 reads CASSPSGEGEKLFF. The DNA for the CDR3 is TGTGCCAGCAGCCCCTCGGGGGAGGGTGAAAAACTGTTTTTT. Complete variable domain (other parts from reference TRBV9 and TRBJ1-4): DSGVTQTPKHLITATGQRVTLRCSPRSGDLSVYWYQQSLDQGLQFLIQYYNGEERAKGNILERFSAQQFPDLHSELNLSSLELGDSALYFCASSPSGEGEKLFFGSGTQLSVL.

V and J are TRBV7-2 and TRBJ1-2, with a possible D match to TRBD1 (5 bases). The germline V and J ends were trimmed by 1 base and 2 bases, with 8 bases remaining between them. There are 14 residues in the CDR3. Germline-derived CDR1 and CDR2 are SGHTA and FQGNSA. CDR3 sequence reads: CASSLGAGNYGYTF. In nucleotides, the CDR3 is TGTGCCAGCAGCTTAGGAGCAGGGAACTATGGCTACACCTTC.

The chain couples TRBV18 to TRBJ2-2; D call uncertain. V shed 0 bases and J shed 5 bases, with 10 bases lying between them. Looked up from germline, CDR1 is KGHSH and CDR2 is LQKENI. This CDR3 has 15 residues. The CDR3 sequence is CASSPPSGRTGELFF. CDR3 coding DNA: TGTGCCAGCTCACCACCTTCAGGTCGTACCGGGGAGCTGTTTTTT.

V gene TRBV5-1 combines with J gene TRBJ2-1; 8 nucleotides align to TRBD2. The CDR3 contains 15 residues. CDR1 and CDR2 (germline): SGHRS, YFSETQ. V lost 4 bases to trimming and J lost 5 bases; unmatched junction nucleotides: 8. The CDR3 region has the DNA TGCGCCAGCAGCCCGAGCGGACTAGCCAACAATGAGCAGTTCTTC. Translation gives CASSPSGLANNEQFF.